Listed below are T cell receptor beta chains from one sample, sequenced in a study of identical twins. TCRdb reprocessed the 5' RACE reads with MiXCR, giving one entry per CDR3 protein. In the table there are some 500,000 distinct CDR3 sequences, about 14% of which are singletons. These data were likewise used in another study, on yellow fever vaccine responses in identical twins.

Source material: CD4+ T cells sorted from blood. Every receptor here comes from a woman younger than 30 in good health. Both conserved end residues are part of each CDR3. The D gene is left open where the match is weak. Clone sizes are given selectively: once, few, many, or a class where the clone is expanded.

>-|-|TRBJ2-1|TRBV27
CASSSLDGRFNEQFF
TGTGCCAGCAGCTCACTAGACGGGAGATTCAATGAGCAGTTCTTC
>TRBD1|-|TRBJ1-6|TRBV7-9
CASSSPIGTGDNSPLHF
TGTGCCAGCAGTTCGCCCATCGGGACAGGGGATAATTCACCCCTCCACTTT
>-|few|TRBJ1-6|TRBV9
CASSVVGADSPLHF
TGTGCCAGCAGCGTAGTAGGGGCTGATTCACCCCTCCACTTT
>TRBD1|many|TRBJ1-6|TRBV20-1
CSANTGDSPLHF
TGCAGTGCTAATACAGGGGACTCACCCCTCCACTTT
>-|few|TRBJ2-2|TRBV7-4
CAPPLGPLEGELFF
TGTGCCCCACCTCTTGGTCCTCTTGAGGGGGAGCTGTTTTTT
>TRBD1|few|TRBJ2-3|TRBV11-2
CASSLEGQPLGTDTQYF
TGTGCCAGCAGCTTAGAGGGACAGCCCCTAGGTACAGATACGCAGTATTTT
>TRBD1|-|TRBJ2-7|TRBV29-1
CSVLTGQGDSYEQYF
TGCAGCGTGCTGACGGGACAGGGGGACTCCTACGAGCAGTACTTC
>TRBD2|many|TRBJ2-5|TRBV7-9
CASSFLAGIETQYF
TGTGCCAGCAGCTTTCTAGCGGGGATCGAGACCCAGTACTTC
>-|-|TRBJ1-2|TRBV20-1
CSARGGAHGYTF
TGCAGTGCCCGAGGGGGGGCTCATGGCTACACCTTC
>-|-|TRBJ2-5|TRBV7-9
CASSSPGPGETQYF
TGTGCCAGCAGCTCGCCAGGGCCAGGGGAGACCCAGTACTTC
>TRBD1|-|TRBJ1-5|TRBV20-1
CSANDRVNEAQHF
TGCAGTGCAAACGACAGGGTGAATGAGGCCCAGCATTTT
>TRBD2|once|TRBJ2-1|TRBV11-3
CASSLDLAGGPNEQFF
TGTGCCAGCAGCTTAGATTTGGCGGGAGGCCCTAATGAGCAGTTCTTC
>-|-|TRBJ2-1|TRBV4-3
CASSQDAGKAREQFF
TGCGCCAGCAGCCAGGACGCCGGGAAAGCGCGTGAGCAGTTCTTC
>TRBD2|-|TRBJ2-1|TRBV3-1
CASSQSLAGGRNEQFF
TGTGCCAGCAGCCAATCCTTGGCGGGGGGGAGGAATGAGCAGTTCTTC
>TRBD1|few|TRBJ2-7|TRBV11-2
CASSLTGTGSIISYEQYF
TGTGCCAGCAGCTTAACCGGGACAGGGTCCATTATCTCCTACGAGCAGTACTTC
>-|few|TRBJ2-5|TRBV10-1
CASSVSGTQFQETQYF
TGCGCCAGCAGTGTTTCCGGGACCCAGTTCCAAGAGACCCAGTACTTC
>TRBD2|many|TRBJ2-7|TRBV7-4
CASSFGLEPYEQYF
TGTGCCAGCAGCTTCGGACTAGAACCTTACGAGCAGTACTTC
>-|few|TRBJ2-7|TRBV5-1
CASSLEAGPSGEQYF
TGCGCCAGCAGCTTGGAGGCAGGGCCAAGTGGCGAGCAGTACTTC
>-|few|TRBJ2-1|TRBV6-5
CASSSFQSSYNEQFF
TGTGCCAGCAGTTCGTTCCAAAGCTCCTACAATGAGCAGTTCTTC
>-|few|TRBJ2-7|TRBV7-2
CASSQPAGSYEQYF
TGTGCCAGCAGCCAGCCGGCGGGGTCCTACGAGCAGTACTTC
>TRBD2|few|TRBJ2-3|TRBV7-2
CASSPRAGGPDTQYF
TGTGCCAGCAGCCCGAGAGCGGGAGGGCCAGATACGCAGTATTTT
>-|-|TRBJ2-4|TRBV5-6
CASSLRGGGAAKNIQYF
TGTGCCAGCAGTCTTCGTGGGGGCGGGGCGGCCAAAAACATTCAGTACTTC